These 32 T cell receptor beta chains share one sample of origin, sequenced in a study of T cells after yellow fever vaccination. Using its own MiXCR run on the 5' RACE reads, TCRdb lists one record per CDR3 protein. The data contain 500,000 to 650,000 distinct CDR3 sequences, less than 20% of them seen just once; the ten biggest clones take up 15% to 20%. This specimen consisted of PBMCs, obtained less than 6 days after the first yellow fever vaccination. These receptors originate from a young man who received the YFV17D yellow fever vaccine.

This rearrangement joins TRBV18 to TRBJ2-7; the D is unclear. This CDR3 is built from 13 residues. Germline V gene lookup returns CDR1 KGHSH and CDR2 LQKENI. With 5 bases removed from V and 2 bases from J, the gap between germline ends came to 10 bases. CDR3 loop: CASSTRVAYEQYV. Written as DNA, the CDR3 is TGTGCCAGCTCAACCCGGGTCGCCTACGAGCAGTACGTC.

The chain carries TRBV9 and TRBJ2-1; weak D call: TRBD2 (7 bases). The CDR3 has 16 amino acids. V lost 2 bases, J lost 3 bases, and 15 bases lay in between. The V gene's germline CDR1 is SGDLS and CDR2 YYNGEE. The CDR3 DNA reads as TGTGCCAGCAGCGTTAGGGGGGACTATAACTACAATGAGCAGTTCTTC. This translates into CASSVRGDYNYNEQFF.

The J gene is TRBJ2-6, the V gene TRBV4-2, with a weak D call TRBD2 (6 bases). The germline gives CDR1 LGHNA, CDR2 YNFKEQ. V was trimmed by 0 bases and J by 3 bases, leaving 12 bases between them. The CDR3 has 17 amino acids. The CDR3 DNA reads as TGTGCCAGCAGCCAAGAGGCCGGAGGGAATGGGGCCAACGTCCTGACTTTC. Its protein is CASSQEAGGNGANVLTF.

This clonotype has more than one count but fewer than ten. This chain connects TRBV15 to TRBJ2-3; D is undetermined. Germline-derived CDR1 and CDR2 are LNHNV and YYDKDF (reference sequence). V dropped 4 bases and J dropped 11 bases, with 16 bases sitting between them. CDR3 length equals 13 residues. The CDR3, as DNA: TGTGCCACCAGCAATTACGGCACCCCTAGGCAGTATTTT. This translates into CATSNYGTPRQYF. The full variable domain, rest sourced from reference TRBV15 and TRBJ2-3, is DAMVIQNPRYQVTQFGKPVTLSCSQTLNHNVMYWYQQKSSQAPKLLFHYYDKDFNNEADTPDNFQSRRPNTSFCFLDIRSPGLGDTAMYLCATSNYGTPRQYFGPGTRLTVL.

There are a few counts of this clonotype. The V gene is TRBV7-2, the J gene TRBJ1-5; D not certain. CDR1 and CDR2 (germline): SGHTA, FQGNSA. This CDR3 contains 15 residues. V was shortened by 6 bases and J by 5 bases, with 17 bases between the two germline ends. The CDR3 region is CASRPSISVDQPQHF. Here the CDR3 DNA reads TGTGCCAGCAGGCCCAGTATCAGTGTGGATCAGCCCCAGCATTTT.

The rearrangement uses TRBV5-1 and TRBJ1-1; 8 bases map to TRBD1. Trimming at V came to 5 bases and at J to 5 bases, leaving 5 bases not matched to a gene. The CDR3 is made up of 13 amino acids. CDR1 is SGHRS and CDR2 is YFSETQ in the germline V gene. The chain's CDR3 is CASRAGGTTEAFF. Written as DNA, the CDR3 is TGCGCCAGCAGGGCAGGGGGCACGACTGAAGCTTTCTTT.

This clonotype occurred a few times. The chain couples TRBV3-1 to TRBJ2-1; maybe TRBD2 (5 bases). This CDR3 contains 16 residues. The V end lost 4 bases, the J end lost 6 bases, and 19 bases lay between the germline ends. Germline assignment: CDR1 LGHDT and CDR2 YNNKEL (reference sequence). Here the CDR3 reads CASSPASGKRFNEQFF. The CDR3, as DNA: TGTGCCAGCAGCCCCGCCTCGGGGAAGAGGTTCAATGAGCAGTTCTTC.

This clonotype was counted at least ten times. The V and J genes are TRBV6-1 and TRBJ2-7; 7 bases fit TRBD1. This CDR3 region has 13 residues. CDR1 and CDR2 (germline): MNHNS, SASEGT. The V and J ends lost 8 bases and 4 bases, in that order; junction bases with no gene match: 8. CDR3: CASSGTVPYEQYF. The CDR3 DNA follows: TGTGCCAGCTCCGGGACAGTTCCTTACGAGCAGTACTTC.

This clonotype was found a few times. The chain couples TRBV27 to TRBJ2-7, with D unresolved. Trimming stripped 0 bases from V and 9 bases from J, with 18 bases between. The CDR3 consists of 15 residues. Germline loops: CDR1 MNHEY, CDR2 SMNVEV (reference sequence). The CDR3 nucleotides read TGTGCCAGCAGTTTATCCGCCGGGTTCGCTTTTCGGCAGTACTTC. Amino acids: CASSLSAGFAFRQYF.

V gene TRBV7-2 combines with J gene TRBJ1-6; D call uncertain. This CDR3 contains 15 residues. V lost 0 bases, J lost 11 bases, and 14 bases lay in between. Germline values: CDR1 SGHTA, CDR2 FQGNSA. The CDR3 DNA follows: TGTGCCAGCAGCTTAGCTCCGAACACGATGACACCCCTCCACTTT. Its translation: CASSLAPNTMTPLHF. The full variable domain, rest sourced from reference TRBV7-2 and TRBJ1-6, is GAGVSQSPSNKVTEKGKDVELRCDPISGHTALYWYRQSLGQGLEFLIYFQGNSAPDKSGLPSDRFSAERTGGSVSTLTIQRTQQEDSAVYLCASSLAPNTMTPLHFGNGTRLTVT.

V and J are TRBV7-3 and TRBJ2-5; TRBD2 matches at 9 bases. Germline values: CDR1 SGHTA, CDR2 FQGTGA. J was trimmed by 3 bases and V by 5 bases; bases with no gene match: 13. The length of the CDR3 is 17 residues. The DNA for the CDR3 is TGTGCCAGCAGCCCAGGGCGGCTAGCGGGGCCCAAAGAGACCCAGTACTTC. Translating gives CASSPGRLAGPKETQYF.

The CDR3 nucleotides read TGTGCCAGCAGCCAGCGGGGGCCAGAGGCAGATACGCAGTATTTT. Protein sequence: CASSQRGPEADTQYF. The chain employs TRBV4-2 and TRBJ2-3; D may be TRBD2 (7 bases). The CDR3 is 15 residues long. V was clipped by 3 bases and J by 4 bases, with 14 bases between them. Per the germline V gene, CDR1 is LGHNA and CDR2 is YNFKEQ.

The rearrangement uses TRBV18 and TRBJ1-1; D may be TRBD1 (5 bases). The CDR3 contains 14 residues. Germline assignment: CDR1 KGHSH and CDR2 LQKENI. The germline V and J ends were trimmed by 5 bases and 1 base, with 11 bases remaining between them. The CDR3, as DNA: TGTGCCAGCTCAATAGGGGTTGGGAACACTGAAGCTTTCTTT. It translates to CASSIGVGNTEAFF.

This clonotype was recorded a few times. This CDR3 reads CASSRGQGSETQYF. The CDR3 nucleotides are TGTGCCAGCAGCCGAGGACAGGGATCAGAGACCCAGTACTTC. V and J are TRBV5-6 and TRBJ2-5, with TRBD1 matching over 8 bases. The germline V gene has CDR1 SGHDT and CDR2 YYEEEE. The trim removed 4 bases at V and 4 bases at J, leaving 6 bases unmatched. This CDR3 has 14 amino acids.

V is TRBV2 and J is TRBJ1-3; tentatively, D is TRBD1 (5 bases). Looked up from germline, CDR1 is SNHLY and CDR2 is FYNNEI. Trimming shortened V by 5 bases and J by 0 bases, and 11 bases separated the two germline ends. The CDR3 is 15 amino acids. The DNA of the CDR3 is TGTGCCAGCAGTAACGACAGAAGCTCTGGAAACACCATATATTTT. Encoded protein: CASSNDRSSGNTIYF.

The chain has TRBV4-3 and TRBJ1-2, with TRBD1 matching over 7 bases. CDR3 length equals 13 residues. V was clipped by 0 bases and J by 8 bases; unmatched bases: 3. The germline V gene encodes CDR1 LGHNA and CDR2 YSLEER. CDR3 DNA sequence: TGCGCCAGCAGCCAAGAAATCAGGGGGGGCTACACCTTC. This sequence encodes CASSQEIRGGYTF.

This clonotype has a count of ten or more. The chain uses TRBV7-2 and TRBJ2-1; D not certain. The CDR3 runs 11 residues. V was trimmed by 5 bases and J by 12 bases, leaving 11 bases between them. Germline V lookup: CDR1 SGHTA, CDR2 FQGNSA. As DNA, the CDR3 is TGTGCCAGCAGCCCTCGATTGAGGCAGTTCTTC. Translated: CASSPRLRQFF.

This clonotype was recorded many times. This chain's CDR3 is CASSLGAGGGGETQYF. CDR3 sequence (DNA): TGCGCCAGCAGCTTGGGGGCAGGGGGCGGCGGAGAGACCCAGTACTTC. The chain combines TRBV5-1 with TRBJ2-5; 8 bases map to TRBD1. Germline assignment: CDR1 SGHRS and CDR2 YFSETQ. Losses at the gene ends were 0 bases for V and 4 bases for J; bases not matched to a gene: 8. This CDR3 region has 16 residues.

This clonotype was seen repeatedly, ten times or more. The chain combines TRBV12-3 or TRBV12-4 with TRBJ1-1; perhaps TRBD1 as D (5 bases). Trimming removed 5 bases at V and 3 bases at J, with 13 bases between. CDR3 length: 14 residues. The CDR3 reads CASSPGRGYTEAFF. In DNA form, the CDR3 reads TGTGCCAGCAGTCCGGGTAGGGGTTACACTGAAGCTTTCTTT.

This clonotype was detected ten times or more. V usage is TRBV12-3 or TRBV12-4 and J usage is TRBJ2-3; 9 bases align to TRBD2. V gave up 2 bases and J gave up 2 bases; unmatched junction bases: 5. This CDR3 is built from 16 residues. CDR3 bases: TGTGCCAGCAGTTTAAGGCGGGGGGGCCTCACAGATACGCAGTATTTT. Translation: CASSLRRGGLTDTQYF.

Written as DNA, the CDR3 is TGTGCCAGCAGGCGTAGTACTCAACAGCACTATAATTCACCCCTCCACTTT. It yields the protein CASRRSTQQHYNSPLHF. The rearrangement uses TRBV11-2 and TRBJ1-6, with D hard to call. V shed 6 bases and J shed 3 bases, with 18 bases lying between them. Germline lookup yields CDR1 SGHAT and CDR2 FQNNGV. The length of the CDR3 is 17 residues.

The V call is TRBV3-1, the J call TRBJ2-5; D is ambiguous. This CDR3 is built from 12 residues. Trimming shortened V by 1 base and J by 13 bases, and 13 bases separated the two germline ends. CDR1 and CDR2 (germline): LGHDT, YNNKEL (reference sequence). CDR3 loop: CASSQVVRDLYF. The CDR3 DNA follows: TGTGCCAGCAGCCAAGTCGTCCGAGACCTGTACTTC.

This clonotype was recorded a few times. V usage is TRBV5-6 and J usage is TRBJ1-5, with D maybe TRBD1 (5 bases). Germline V gene sequence: CDR1 SGHDT, CDR2 YYEEEE. V was clipped by 1 base and J by 0 bases, with 11 bases between them. The CDR3 runs to 16 residues. CDR3 residues: CASSLHGRVSNQPQHF. In DNA form, the CDR3 reads TGTGCCAGCAGCTTGCATGGCAGGGTTAGCAATCAGCCCCAGCATTTT.

V and J are TRBV18 and TRBJ1-1; D call uncertain. The CDR3 is made up of 16 amino acids. Germline CDR1 reads KGHSH; CDR2 reads LQKENI. Trimming shortened V by 3 bases and J by 4 bases, and 18 bases separated the two germline ends. In DNA form, the CDR3 reads TGTGCCAGCTCACCGATTCCGGGATCCCGGGGCACTGAAGCTTTCTTT. Residues: CASSPIPGSRGTEAFF.

This chain connects TRBV24-1 to TRBJ2-3; 8 nucleotides line up with TRBD2. The CDR3 spans 15 residues. The germline CDR1 and CDR2 sequences are KGHDR and SFDVKD. The V gene end was trimmed by 5 bases and the J gene end by 2 bases; junction bases not matched to a gene: 5. The CDR3 loop is CATSASGGHTDTQYF. CDR3 in DNA: TGTGCCACCAGTGCAAGCGGGGGCCACACAGATACGCAGTATTTT.

This clonotype was counted a few times. The chain uses TRBV7-3 and TRBJ2-3; 12 bases fit TRBD2. The CDR3 has 17 residues. V lost 5 bases and J lost 6; bases outside the gene matches: 12. CDR1 SGHTA and CDR2 FQGTGA come from the germline V gene. CDR3 nucleotide sequence: TGTGCCAGCAGCACCCTCACTAGCGGGGGGCCCCCCGATACGCAGTATTTT. Its translation: CASSTLTSGGPPDTQYF.

The chain uses TRBV25-1 and TRBJ1-2; D is uncertain. V dropped 4 bases and J dropped 5 bases, with 20 bases sitting between them. The germline V gene has CDR1 MGHDK and CDR2 SYGVNS. There are 16 residues in the CDR3. DNA for the CDR3: TGTGCCAGCAGTGCGAACGAGGCTAACTATGGGTATGGCTACACCTTC. Its protein is CASSANEANYGYGYTF.

In its sample, this clonotype was seen many times. DNA of the CDR3: TGCGCCAGCAGCTTACAGGGAGTGGCCGGGGAGCTGTTTTTT. Translated, it gives CASSLQGVAGELFF. The chain combines TRBV5-1 with TRBJ2-2; D perhaps matches TRBD1 (6 bases). Germline CDR1 SGHRS, CDR2 YFSETQ. The CDR3 length is 14 residues. V lost 2 bases to trimming and J lost 6 bases, with 11 bases between them. Full variable domain (rest looked up from reference TRBV5-1 and TRBJ2-2): KAGVTQTPRYLIKTRGQQVTLSCSPISGHRSVSWYQQTPGQGLQFLFEYFSETQRNKGNFPGRFSGRQFSNSRSEMNVSTLELGDSALYLCASSLQGVAGELFFGEGSRLTVL.

In this sample, this clonotype turned up many times. The chain uses TRBV7-9 and TRBJ2-2; 9 nucleotides match TRBD1. The CDR3 is 13 residues long. Trimming took 5 bases from V and 6 from J; bases not matched to a gene: 1. Germline V gene sequence: CDR1 SEHNR, CDR2 FQNEAQ (reference sequence). CDR3 residues: CASSRTGAGELFF. The CDR3 nucleotides are TGTGCCAGCAGCAGGACAGGGGCCGGGGAGCTGTTTTTT.

A note on this clonotype: One junction end does not reproduce the germline sequence, and a read error may be involved. The V gene is TRBV7-9, the J gene TRBJ2-2; D not resolved. Germline V gene sequence: CDR1 SEHNR, CDR2 FQNEAQ (reference sequence). There are 15 residues in the CDR3. CDR3 in amino acids: CASNLPGANTGELFF. CDR3 coding DNA: TGTGCCAGCAACTTACCGGGCGCGAACACCGGGGAGCTGTTTTTT. Combining the CDR3 with reference TRBV7-9 and TRBJ2-2 gives the whole variable domain DTGVSQNPRHKITKRGQNVTFRCDPISEHNRLYWYRQTLGQGPEFLTYFQNEAQLEKSRLLSDRFSAERPKGSFSTLEIQRTEQGDSAMYLCASNLPGANTGELFFGEGSRLTVL.

Here the CDR3 DNA reads TGTGCCAGCAGTCCAGGGATATACAATCAGCCCCAGCATTTT. Its protein product is CASSPGIYNQPQHF. The chain links TRBV28 to TRBJ1-5, with D perhaps matching TRBD1 (5 bases). Germline V gene data show CDR1 as MDHEN and CDR2 as SYDVKM. The V gene lost 5 bases and the J gene lost 3 bases, with 11 bases spanning the gap. The CDR3 length is 14 residues.

This clonotype came up a few times. V gene TRBV6-1 combines with J gene TRBJ2-7; 9 bases are shared with TRBD1. The CDR3 contains 16 residues. After removal of 5 bases from V and 6 bases from J, the junction contained 14 bases not matched to a gene. Germline V gives CDR1 MNHNS, CDR2 SASEGT. CDR3 loop: CASSPPAGTGNAEQYF. CDR3 nucleotides: TGTGCCAGCAGTCCTCCAGCTGGGACAGGGAATGCCGAGCAGTACTTC.